What follows are 10 T cell receptor beta chains derived from one specimen sequenced in a study of immune cell composition in non-small cell lung cancer. Repertoires were generated with immunoSEQ multiplex PCR, while TCRdb's copy carries only in-frame clones and drops some. The repertoire has roughly 3,200 clones, around four fifths of them found once; the top ten carry about 34%. Sequenced sample: lung tumor tissue. These receptors originate from a human donor with non-small cell lung cancer.

The chain is built from TRBV28 and TRBJ2-7; D perhaps matches TRBD1 (5 bases). The V and J ends lost 5 bases and 0 bases respectively, with 14 bases between them. In germline, CDR1 is MDHEN, CDR2 SYDVKM. The CDR3 is 15 amino acids. The CDR3 sequence is CASSRQPTSSYEQYF. DNA for the CDR3: TGTGCCAGCAGTAGACAGCCAACTTCCTCCTACGAGCAGTACTTC.

This clone rates as medium-sized (0.01 to 0.1%). J is TRBJ1-1 and V is TRBV21-1. TRBV21-1 is described as a pseudogene. The CDR3 loop spans 13 amino acids. CDR3 coding DNA: TGTGCCACCGGAGGGCCTCGGAACACTGAAGCTTTCTTT. Its translation is CATGGPRNTEAFF.

This chain links TRBV6-5 with TRBJ2-7; 8 nucleotides match TRBD2. The CDR3 sequence is 15 residues long. Germline V CDR1 and CDR2: MNHEY, SVGAGI. Trimming took 2 bases from V and 3 from J; bases not matched to a gene: 6. The CDR3 nucleotides are TGTGCCAGCAGTTACCGTGGTAGCGGGGTCTACGAGCAGTACTTC. Translation: CASSYRGSGVYEQYF.

The genes are TRBV10-1 and TRBJ1-1, with a tentative D call TRBD1 (5 bases). Germline V lookup: CDR1 WNHNN, CDR2 SYGVQD (reference sequence). This CDR3 is 14 amino acids long. V gave up 5 bases and J gave up 3 bases, with 13 bases separating them. CDR3 loop: CASSPEGRDTEAFF. CDR3 DNA: TGCGCCAGCAGTCCCGAGGGGAGGGACACTGAAGCTTTCTTT.

This chain connects TRBV5-5 to TRBJ2-7; 7 bases are a match to TRBD1. CDR3 length equals 14 residues. V lost 1 base to trimming and J lost 2 bases; unmatched junction nucleotides: 3. Per germline, CDR1 SGHKS and CDR2 YYEKEE (reference sequence). CDR3 nucleotide sequence: TGTGCCAGCAGCTTGACAGGGGCCGCCTACGAGCAGTACTTC. Translating it yields CASSLTGAAYEQYF.

V is TRBV6-1 and J is TRBJ2-7; the D is unclear. Trimming took off 6 bases at V and 3 bases at J, with 15 bases between the two ends. The CDR3 runs to 14 residues. From germline, CDR1 is MNHNS and CDR2 SASEGT. The CDR3 DNA follows: TGTGCCAGCAGCACTGACTCTGGCTACTACGAGCAGTACTTC. Residues: CASSTDSGYYEQYF.

This sequence joins TRBV11-2 and TRBJ2-7, with D unresolved. Trimming shortened V by 2 bases and J by 5 bases, and 16 bases separated the two germline ends. This CDR3 is built from 15 residues. Per germline, CDR1 SGHAT and CDR2 FQNNGV. The CDR3 DNA sequence: TGTGCCAGCAGCTTAATAATCCCGGGTGTCAACGAGCAGTACTTC. Translation gives CASSLIIPGVNEQYF. The full variable domain, its missing parts supplied by reference TRBV11-2 and TRBJ2-7, is EAGVAQSPRYKIIEKRQSVAFWCNPISGHATLYWYQQILGQGPKLLIQFQNNGVVDDSQLPKDRFSAERLKGVDSTLKIQPAKLEDSAVYLCASSLIIPGVNEQYFGPGTRLTVT.

This sequence joins TRBV5-4 and TRBJ2-1, with a possible D match to TRBD1 (5 bases). CDR1 and CDR2 from the germline V gene are SGHNT and YYREEE (reference sequence). The CDR3 covers 17 residues. With 4 bases removed from V and 1 base from J, the gap between germline ends came to 18 bases. This CDR3 reads CASSRPNTGVSYNEQFF. DNA of the CDR3: TGTGCCAGCAGCCGTCCTAACACAGGTGTTTCCTACAATGAGCAGTTCTTC.

DNA for the CDR3: TGTGCCAGCAGTTTAGCGGGGGGGGAGCAGTACTTC. Protein sequence: CASSLAGGEQYF. This sequence joins TRBV6-6 and TRBJ2-7; the match to TRBD2 covers 11 bases. Per the germline V gene, CDR1 is MNHNY and CDR2 is SVGAGI (reference sequence). CDR3 length equals 12 residues. Trimming removed 4 bases from V and 7 bases from J; junction bases left unmatched: 0.

The chain links TRBV5-6 to TRBJ2-3; D possibly corresponds to TRBD2 (5 bases). CDR3 length equals 12 residues. Between the trimmed V and J ends, which lost 4 bases and 5 bases, there was a span of 8 bases. Germline V CDR1 and CDR2: SGHDT, YYEEEE. DNA for the CDR3: TGTGCCAGCAGCCAGAGGGTAGATACGCAGTATTTT. It codes for CASSQRVDTQYF.